One and the same sample provided the 14 T cell receptor beta chains below, sequenced in a study of regulatory T cells in long-lasting Graves disease. Regarding time point: newly diagnosed GD, antithyroid drugs for less than 3 months. Generation of the TCR library employed RNA extracted from PBMCs. The TCR beta library used iRepertoire HTBI primers with Arm-PCR amplification of CDR3. TCRdb used MiXCR to reprocess the multiplex PCR reads, holding one entry per CDR3 protein. The data show over 350,000 distinct CDR3 sequences, approximately 15% seen once. These data were also filed under a second study, of T cells in Graves' hyperthyroidism and ophthalmopathy.

The sequences come from peripheral blood mononuclear cells (PBMCs), collected at new diagnosis, from a patient treated with antithyroid drugs. The receptors were sampled from a woman aged 45 to 65 with Graves disease.

Ten or more counts support this clonotype. The CDR3 coding sequence is TGCGCCAGCAGCTCTGACAGGACAGCAAACACCGGGGAGCTGTTTTTT. Translating it yields CASSSDRTANTGELFF. This chain connects TRBV5-1 to TRBJ2-2; D possibly corresponds to TRBD1 (6 bases). CDR1 and CDR2 from the germline V gene are SGHRS and YFSETQ. Trimming took off 3 bases at V and 2 bases at J, with 14 bases between the two ends. There are 16 residues in the CDR3.

This clonotype came up a few times. This rearrangement joins TRBV12-3 or TRBV12-4 to TRBJ1-4; D might be TRBD1 (5 bases). The CDR3 consists of 14 residues. The germline V and J ends were trimmed by 6 bases and 5 bases, with 13 bases remaining between them. The CDR3 loop reads CASSNPTENEKLFF. CDR3 nucleotide sequence: TGTGCCAGCAGCAACCCGACAGAAAATGAAAAACTGTTTTTT.

This clonotype was detected many times. The CDR3 sequence is CASSLFYQNTGELFF. In DNA form, the CDR3 reads TGTGCCAGCAGCTTATTCTATCAGAACACCGGGGAGCTGTTTTTT. V gene TRBV11-2 combines with J gene TRBJ2-2; no definite D call. The CDR3 has 15 residues. Trimming took 2 bases from V and 1 from J, leaving 8 bases between them. Germline V gene data show CDR1 as SGHAT and CDR2 as FQNNGV.

This clonotype was seen at least ten times. The chain uses TRBV7-9 and TRBJ2-3; 7 bases fit TRBD2. The V gene end was trimmed by 5 bases and the J gene end by 4 bases; junction bases not matched to a gene: 6. The CDR3 contains 14 residues. Germline V gene lookup returns CDR1 SEHNR and CDR2 FQNEAQ (reference sequence). The CDR3 loop reads CASSPPGRADTQYF. The DNA of the CDR3 is TGTGCCAGCAGCCCTCCGGGGAGGGCAGATACGCAGTATTTT. The complete variable domain, with remaining parts taken from reference TRBV7-9 and TRBJ2-3, reads DTGVSQNPRHKITKRGQNVTFRCDPISEHNRLYWYRQTLGQGPEFLTYFQNEAQLEKSRLLSDRFSAERPKGSFSTLEIQRTEQGDSAMYLCASSPPGRADTQYFGPGTRLTVL.

V is TRBV12-3 or TRBV12-4 and J is TRBJ1-2, with D unresolved. The CDR3 runs 14 residues. Trimming shortened V by 2 bases and J by 8 bases, and 15 bases separated the two germline ends. CDR3 nucleotide sequence: TGTGCCAGCAGTTTAACGGGGTCCGGTGACGGCTACACCTTC. This sequence encodes CASSLTGSGDGYTF.

This clonotype was detected many times. The chain links TRBV5-1 to TRBJ2-7; D may match TRBD1 or TRBD2 (5 bases each). This CDR3 comprises 15 residues. Germline V lookup: CDR1 SGHRS, CDR2 YFSETQ. V lost 2 bases to trimming and J lost 0 bases, with 12 bases between them. The CDR3 loop reads CASSFGTGNSYEQYF. DNA for the CDR3: TGCGCCAGCAGCTTCGGGACGGGCAACTCCTACGAGCAGTACTTC.

The chain is built from TRBV30 and TRBJ1-5; D remains unclear. This CDR3 is built from 15 residues. Per the germline V gene, CDR1 is GTSNPN and CDR2 is SVGIG (reference sequence). Deletions cut 3 bases from V and 0 bases from J, with 12 bases between. The DNA for the CDR3 is TGTGCCTGGAGCCCCCATGAGGTTAGCAATCAGCCCCAGCATTTT. This translates into CAWSPHEVSNQPQHF.

This clonotype was observed a handful of times. V gene TRBV29-1 combines with J gene TRBJ1-1; no firm D call. Trimming took off 2 bases at V and 0 bases at J, with 7 bases between the two ends. The CDR3 runs 13 residues. Per germline, CDR1 SQVTM and CDR2 ANQGSEA. CDR3 DNA sequence: TGCAGCGTTGAATTACCGCTGAACACTGAAGCTTTCTTT. Its translation is CSVELPLNTEAFF.

This clonotype was seen a single time. The chain has TRBV7-9 and TRBJ2-1; TRBD2 matches 9 bases. Germline CDR1 is SEHNR and CDR2 is FQNEAQ (reference sequence). The CDR3 has 17 amino acids. Trimming at V came to 2 bases and at J to 8 bases, leaving 13 bases not matched to a gene. The CDR3 DNA reads as TGTGCCAGCAGCTTAACCTCCCGGCCTAGCGGGGTCGATGAGCAGTTCTTC. This translates into CASSLTSRPSGVDEQFF.

This clonotype was picked up a small number of times. This chain joins TRBV19 and TRBJ2-2; 7 bases are a match to TRBD1. CDR3 length: 17 residues. V trimming: 5 bases; J trimming: 1 base; junction bases outside the gene matches: 10. Germline V gives CDR1 LNHDA, CDR2 SQIVND (reference sequence). The CDR3 here is CASSSVRGQRNTGELFF. CDR3 nucleotide sequence: TGTGCCAGTAGTTCTGTAAGGGGGCAGAGGAACACCGGGGAGCTGTTTTTT.

This clonotype was counted many times. The chain has TRBV10-3 and TRBJ2-2, with D tentatively TRBD2 (6 bases). Germline loops: CDR1 ENHRY, CDR2 SYGVKD. Trimming shortened V by 7 bases and J by 4 bases, and 13 bases separated the two germline ends. The CDR3 has 14 amino acids. The CDR3 here is CAINGGASTGELFF. CDR3 DNA: TGTGCCATCAACGGGGGAGCGAGCACCGGGGAGCTGTTTTTT.

This clonotype was found many times. The V and J genes are TRBV18 and TRBJ1-5; D remains unclear. The CDR3 runs 13 residues. Trimming stripped 3 bases from V and 7 bases from J, with 10 bases between. From germline, CDR1 is KGHSH and CDR2 LQKENI. CDR3 amino acids: CASSPYETQPQHF. The CDR3 DNA sequence: TGTGCCAGCTCACCTTACGAGACCCAGCCCCAGCATTTT.

The chain is built from TRBV27 and TRBJ2-7; 12 bases map to TRBD1. Per germline, CDR1 MNHEY and CDR2 SMNVEV (reference sequence). The V segment lost 6 bases and the J segment 3 bases; nucleotides outside the gene matches: 9. This CDR3 region has 16 residues. The CDR3 nucleotides are TGTGCCAGCAGACGACCGGGACAGGGGGCTCACTACGAGCAGTACTTC. Translation gives CASRRPGQGAHYEQYF.

Ten or more counts support this clonotype. Written as DNA, the CDR3 is TGTGCCAGCAGCTTAGTGAATTCTAATGAAGAAGCTTTCTTT. Encoded protein: CASSLVNSNEEAFF. V and J are TRBV11-2 and TRBJ1-1; D not resolved. CDR3 size: 14 residues. Trimming pared 1 base from V and 8 bases from J, leaving 14 bases between. Germline V gene data show CDR1 as SGHAT and CDR2 as FQNNGV.